Presented here are 30 T cell receptor beta chains from one specimen sequenced in a study of T cell responses to AZD1222 COVID-19 vaccine. Generated by immunoSEQ multiplex PCR, the TCRdb table keeps only in-frame clones and is missing some. This sample yields under 200,000 clones, of which 85% to 90% are seen a single time; roughly 4.3% belongs to the top ten. The material sequenced was peripheral blood, taken 28 days after the second AZD1222 dose. The receptors stem from an adult who received the AZD1222 COVID-19 vaccine.

The chain employs TRBV3-1 (or the pseudogene TRBV3-2) and TRBJ1-2; possibly TRBD1 for D (6 bases). Trimming stripped 4 bases from V and 2 bases from J, with 14 bases between. The CDR3 totals 15 residues. CDR1 is LGHDT and CDR2 is YNNKEL in the germline V gene (reference sequence). In DNA form, the CDR3 reads TGTGCCAGCAGCCCGAAGGGGGGCAGCAACTATGGCTACACCTTC. This translates into CASSPKGGSNYGYTF.

The chain couples TRBV7-2 to TRBJ1-1; D possibly corresponds to TRBD1 (6 bases). V lost 1 base to trimming and J lost 3 bases, with 9 bases between them. This CDR3 is 14 amino acids long. Germline-derived CDR1 and CDR2 are SGHTA and FQGNSA. CDR3 coding DNA: TGTGCCAGCAGCTTAGAGACAGGTTACACTGAAGCTTTCTTT. Amino acids: CASSLETGYTEAFF.

This clone was detected once. The CDR3 DNA follows: TGTGCCAGCAGCGGGAGAGGTGGCTACACCTTC. Translation: CASSGRGGYTF. V and J are TRBV9 and TRBJ1-2; D is undetermined. This CDR3 spans 11 amino acids. The V end lost 3 bases, the J end lost 7 bases, and 7 bases lay between the germline ends. The V gene's germline CDR1 is SGDLS and CDR2 YYNGEE.

The chain is built from TRBV5-5 and TRBJ1-1, with D unresolved. The germline gives CDR1 SGHKS, CDR2 YYEKEE (reference sequence). Trimming left V 4 bases short and J 2 bases short, with 12 bases between. This CDR3 has 14 amino acids. CDR3 sequence (DNA): TGTGCCAGCAGCACCTACAGAGCCAACACTGAAGCTTTCTTT. It codes for CASSTYRANTEAFF. Filled out from reference TRBV5-5 and TRBJ1-1, the complete variable domain reads DAGVTQSPTHLIKTRGQQVTLRCSPISGHKSVSWYQQVLGQGPQFIFQYYEKEERGRGNFPDRFSARQFPNYSSELNVNALLLGDSALYLCASSTYRANTEAFFGQGTRLTVV.

The chain uses TRBV10-3 and TRBJ1-1; unclear D gene. The CDR3 sequence is 14 residues long. V lost 6 bases and J lost 1, with 12 bases in between. Germline V lookup: CDR1 ENHRY, CDR2 SYGVKD. Written as DNA, the CDR3 is TGTGCCATCAGCGAAAACGGACCGAACACTGAAGCTTTCTTT. It specifies CAISENGPNTEAFF.

This chain connects TRBV7-9 to TRBJ2-1; D remains unclear. Germline CDR1 SEHNR, CDR2 FQNEAQ (reference sequence). The length of the CDR3 is 13 residues. Trimming left V 6 bases short and J 2 bases short, with 8 bases between. DNA of the CDR3: TGTGCCAGCAGTTTCGACGCCTACAATGAGCAGTTCTTC. Amino acids: CASSFDAYNEQFF.

V and J are TRBV6-5 and TRBJ2-1, with 14 positions matching TRBD2. The germline gives CDR1 MNHEY, CDR2 SVGAGI. Germline trimming cut 6 bases from V and 13 bases from J; bases unmatched to any gene: 5. This CDR3 has 13 amino acids. For the CDR3, the DNA is TGTGCCAGCAGCCAGGGACTAGCGGGGGTCCAGTTCTTC. Residues: CASSQGLAGVQFF.

This chain joins TRBV30 and TRBJ1-2, with 7 bases matching TRBD1. Germline values: CDR1 GTSNPN, CDR2 SVGIG (reference sequence). V lost 1 base and J lost 5; bases outside the gene matches: 10. The CDR3 has 15 amino acids. The DNA for the CDR3 is TGTGCCTGGAGTGGCGCAACAGGGGACCTTTATGGCTACACCTTC. Protein sequence: CAWSGATGDLYGYTF. Full variable domain (missing parts from reference TRBV30 and TRBJ1-2): SQTIHQWPATLVQPVGSPLSLECTVEGTSNPNLYWYRQAAGRGLQLLFYSVGIGQISSEVPQNLSASRPQDRQFILSSKKLLLSDSGFYLCAWSGATGDLYGYTFGSGTRLTVV.

This chain joins TRBV7-3 and TRBJ2-1, with a possible D match to TRBD2 (6 bases). This CDR3 spans 14 amino acids. CDR1 is SGHTA, CDR2 FQGTGA, per germline. V was cut by 4 bases and J by 8 bases, with 15 bases left in between. As DNA, the CDR3 is TGTGCCAGCAGCTCATCGACTAGACATCATGAGCAGTTCTTC. Amino acid sequence: CASSSSTRHHEQFF.

J is TRBJ1-3 and V is TRBV9; 10 nucleotides agree with TRBD1. V was pared by 4 bases and J by 5 bases, with 6 bases of the junction left unmatched. Germline lookup yields CDR1 SGDLS and CDR2 YYNGEE. CDR3 size: 15 residues. CDR3 protein: CASSPKDRGRNTIYF. Here the CDR3 DNA reads TGTGCCAGCAGCCCTAAAGACAGGGGGCGAAACACCATATATTTT.

The chain is built from TRBV27 and TRBJ2-3; 12 bases fit TRBD2. The CDR3 length is 16 residues. V trimming: 3 bases; J trimming: 4 bases; junction bases outside the gene matches: 5. Germline V gives CDR1 MNHEY, CDR2 SMNVEV (reference sequence). The DNA of the CDR3 is TGTGCCAGCAGTTTCTCCGGACTAGCGGGGTCAGATACGCAGTATTTT. Translation: CASSFSGLAGSDTQYF.

The chain employs TRBV30 and TRBJ1-3; the D is unclear. Germline-derived CDR1 and CDR2 are GTSNPN and SVGIG (reference sequence). This CDR3 is built from 12 residues. V was cut by 1 base and J by 4 bases, with 5 bases left in between. CDR3 region: CAWSDRGNTIYF. Here the CDR3 DNA reads TGTGCCTGGAGTGATCGGGGAAACACCATATATTTT.

The chain links TRBV2 to TRBJ2-2, with 12 bases that match TRBD1. The CDR3 is 15 amino acids. V lost 7 bases, J lost 7 bases, and 7 bases stayed unmatched. The germline V gene has CDR1 SNHLY and CDR2 FYNNEI. CDR3 region: CASNPGQGANGELFF. The CDR3 DNA sequence: TGTGCCAGCAACCCGGGACAGGGGGCGAACGGGGAGCTGTTTTTT. The full variable domain, completed using reference TRBV2 and TRBJ2-2, is EPEVTQTPSHQVTQMGQEVILRCVPISNHLYFYWYRQILGQKVEFLVSFYNNEISEKSEIFDDQFSVERPDGSNFTLKIRSTKLEDSAMYFCASNPGQGANGELFFGEGSRLTVL.

The chain employs TRBV29-1 and TRBJ2-2; maybe TRBD2 (6 bases). V shed 6 bases and J shed 6 bases, with 20 bases lying between them. The CDR3 has 15 residues. Germline values: CDR1 SQVTM, CDR2 ANQGSEA. The CDR3 region has the DNA TGCAGCGTCGGTGGTGGGGGGTCACGCGCCGGGGAGCTGTTTTTT. Protein sequence: CSVGGGGSRAGELFF.

This clone was detected once. The chain links TRBV7-9 to TRBJ2-1; D is uncertain. Trimming took 2 bases from V and 6 from J, leaving 8 bases between them. The germline CDR1 and CDR2 sequences are SEHNR and FQNEAQ (reference sequence). The CDR3 spans 13 residues. The DNA for the CDR3 is TGTGCCAGCAGCTTAATACTGCTCAATGAGCAGTTCTTC. Its protein is CASSLILLNEQFF.

The CDR3 nucleotides read TGCGCCAGCAGCCAAGCCCACGGACAGCCTTACAATCAGCCCCAGCATTTT. As protein: CASSQAHGQPYNQPQHF. The J gene is TRBJ1-5, the V gene TRBV4-3; possibly TRBD1 for D (6 bases). Germline values: CDR1 LGHNA, CDR2 YSLEER. CDR3 size: 17 residues. The ends were cut back, 1 base at V and 3 bases at J, with 16 bases in the middle.

This rearrangement joins TRBV18 to TRBJ2-7; unclear D gene. V lost 5 bases and J lost 2, with 13 bases in between. In germline, CDR1 is KGHSH, CDR2 LQKENI. The CDR3 consists of 14 residues. This CDR3 is CASSSDWSTYEQYF. CDR3 in DNA: TGTGCCAGCTCATCCGACTGGAGCACCTACGAGCAGTACTTC.

The genes are TRBV6-5 and TRBJ1-5; a weak D match, TRBD1 (6 bases). Between the trimmed V and J ends, which lost 9 bases and 0 bases, there was a span of 15 bases. The CDR3 runs 15 residues. Per germline, CDR1 MNHEY and CDR2 SVGAGI. The DNA for the CDR3 is TGTGCCAGTGGGACAACCGAGAATAGCAATCAGCCCCAGCATTTT. As protein: CASGTTENSNQPQHF.

V is TRBV19 and J is TRBJ1-6; TRBD1 matches 10 bases. This CDR3 spans 16 amino acids. In germline, CDR1 is LNHDA, CDR2 SQIVND (reference sequence). Trimming removed 9 bases from V and 8 bases from J; junction bases left unmatched: 13. CDR3 protein: CASRDRGRGGDSPLHF. In DNA form, the CDR3 reads TGTGCCAGCAGGGACAGGGGCCGCGGGGGTGATTCACCCCTCCACTTT.

This chain connects TRBV2 to TRBJ1-2, with D possibly being TRBD1 (5 bases). Germline lookup yields CDR1 SNHLY and CDR2 FYNNEI. The CDR3 loop spans 14 amino acids. The V and J ends lost 4 bases and 5 bases respectively, with 14 bases between them. CDR3 coding DNA: TGTGCCAGCAGTGGGACAAGGTTAGGGTATGGCTACACCTTC. Protein sequence: CASSGTRLGYGYTF.

V gene TRBV11-1 combines with J gene TRBJ1-1, with unresolved D. This CDR3 has 12 amino acids. The V gene lost 7 bases and the J gene lost 5 bases, with 11 bases spanning the gap. CDR1 and CDR2 (germline): SGHAT, FQDESV (reference sequence). CDR3 region: CASKLLRTEAFF. The CDR3 nucleotides are TGTGCCAGCAAGCTTCTTAGGACTGAAGCTTTCTTT.

The rearrangement uses TRBV13 and TRBJ2-1; D remains unclear. The V gene's germline CDR1 is PRHDT and CDR2 FYEKMQ (reference sequence). V gave up 5 bases and J gave up 7 bases, with 9 bases separating them. CDR3 size: 12 residues. The CDR3 bases are TGTGCCAGCAGCGCCGATCTAAATGAGCAGTTCTTC. This gives the protein CASSADLNEQFF.

The rearrangement links TRBV11-2 to TRBJ1-1; D unclear. Looked up from germline, CDR1 is SGHAT and CDR2 is FQNNGV. CDR3 length equals 15 residues. V lost 1 base, J lost 2 bases, and 11 bases lay in between. This CDR3 is CASSLVAGANTEAFF. The DNA of the CDR3 is TGTGCCAGCAGCTTAGTCGCGGGCGCAAACACTGAAGCTTTCTTT. The full variable domain, rest sourced from reference TRBV11-2 and TRBJ1-1, is EAGVAQSPRYKIIEKRQSVAFWCNPISGHATLYWYQQILGQGPKLLIQFQNNGVVDDSQLPKDRFSAERLKGVDSTLKIQPAKLEDSAVYLCASSLVAGANTEAFFGQGTRLTVV.

This chain connects TRBV7-9 to TRBJ1-2; 7 bases are shared with TRBD1. CDR3 length equals 16 residues. V lost 7 bases to trimming and J lost 6 bases; unmatched junction nucleotides: 17. Germline CDR1 is SEHNR and CDR2 is FQNEAQ (reference sequence). CDR3 sequence (DNA): TGTGCCAGCACTCTCCGACAGGGCTCCCCCCTTAATGGCTACACCTTC. This encodes CASTLRQGSPLNGYTF. Together with reference TRBV7-9 and TRBJ1-2, the CDR3 gives the full variable domain: DTGVSQNPRHKITKRGQNVTFRCDPISEHNRLYWYRQTLGQGPEFLTYFQNEAQLEKSRLLSDRFSAERPKGSFSTLEIQRTEQGDSAMYLCASTLRQGSPLNGYTFGSGTRLTVV.

In its sample, this clone was seen a few times. V gene TRBV6-5 combines with J gene TRBJ2-3, with D unresolved. V was cut by 5 bases and J by 5 bases, with 14 bases left in between. The V gene's germline CDR1 is MNHEY and CDR2 SVGAGI. CDR3 length: 14 amino acids. Here the CDR3 reads CASSPFQPQDTQYF. DNA for the CDR3: TGTGCCAGCAGTCCCTTTCAGCCACAAGATACGCAGTATTTT.

This clone has just one count. The genes are TRBV3-1 (or the pseudogene TRBV3-2) and TRBJ1-1; the D is unclear. This CDR3 spans 14 amino acids. Germline CDR1 LGHDT, CDR2 YNNKEL (reference sequence). V lost 4 bases to trimming and J lost 3 bases, with 12 bases between them. This chain's CDR3 is CASSPTLADTEAFF. CDR3 in DNA: TGTGCCAGCAGCCCCACCTTAGCGGACACTGAAGCTTTCTTT.

The rearrangement uses TRBV18 and TRBJ1-2, with D possibly matching TRBD1 (5 bases). Between the trimmed V and J ends, which lost 3 bases and 8 bases, there was a span of 19 bases. In germline, CDR1 is KGHSH, CDR2 LQKENI. The CDR3 contains 15 residues. The CDR3 loop reads CASSPGVGDLSGYTF. DNA of the CDR3: TGTGCCAGCTCACCTGGGGTGGGGGATCTAAGCGGCTACACCTTC.

With respect to this clone: Other nucleotide sequences in the sample specify the same CDR3. J is TRBJ1-1 and V is TRBV6-6, with TRBD1 matching 7 bases. Germline loops: CDR1 MNHNY, CDR2 SVGAGI (reference sequence). The V and J ends lost 5 bases and 1 base, in that order; junction bases with no gene match: 1. The CDR3 consists of 13 residues. The CDR3 loop is CASSPGGNTEAFF. DNA of the CDR3: TGTGCCAGCAGTCCAGGGGGGAACACTGAAGCTTTCTTT.

This rearrangement joins TRBV27 to TRBJ1-5; weak D call: TRBD1 (5 bases). This CDR3 contains 16 residues. Germline CDR1 is MNHEY and CDR2 is SMNVEV (reference sequence). V was pared by 3 bases and J by 2 bases, with 14 bases between. The CDR3: CASSFLSDSRNQPQHF. The DNA of the CDR3 is TGTGCCAGCAGTTTCCTTTCTGACAGTCGCAATCAGCCCCAGCATTTT.

V usage is TRBV19 and J usage is TRBJ1-2; the D is unclear. The CDR3 runs to 11 residues. The germline CDR1 and CDR2 sequences are LNHDA and SQIVND (reference sequence). V lost 2 bases to trimming and J lost 8 bases, with 6 bases between them. Written as DNA, the CDR3 is TGTGCCAGTAGTATATCTGGGGGCTACACCTTC. Protein product: CASSISGGYTF.